Listed here are 9 T cell receptor beta chains from one sample, sequenced in a study of blood T cell repertoires in COVID-19 (dated by TCRdb to the early 2020s). Receptors were amplified or captured by the immunoSEQ multiplex PCR assay. TCRdb holds this immuneACCESS table with in-frame rearrangements only. Some clones are missing; in checked studies, unresolved V genes explain under half, and the rest has no known cause. The sample profile shows 200,000 or so clones; about 80% of them were found once. The top ten clones comprise about 1.3% of the sample. The sequenced material came from PBMCs or T cells enriched from blood (not recorded which). The receptors originated from a woman in her 40s with acute COVID-19.

This clone was seen only once. The rearrangement links TRBV7-9 to TRBJ1-3; D not certain. Germline V gives CDR1 SEHNR, CDR2 FQNEAQ (reference sequence). V was trimmed by 5 bases and J by 0 bases, leaving 11 bases between them. The length of the CDR3 is 15 residues. The CDR3 spells CASSPHISSGNTIYF. The CDR3 DNA reads as TGTGCCAGCAGCCCCCACATATCCTCTGGAAACACCATATATTTT.

J is TRBJ1-1 and V is TRBV11-2; tentatively, D is TRBD1 (6 bases). This CDR3 is built from 14 residues. Germline V gene sequence: CDR1 SGHAT, CDR2 FQNNGV. Trimming pared 5 bases from V and 1 base from J, leaving 11 bases between. CDR3 loop: CASSRTDQNTEAFF. CDR3 nucleotide sequence: TGTGCCAGCAGCCGGACAGACCAGAACACTGAAGCTTTCTTT.

V gene TRBV7-2 combines with J gene TRBJ1-2; 12 bases align to TRBD1. CDR1 SGHTA and CDR2 FQGNSA come from the germline V gene. Germline trimming cut 2 bases from V and 7 bases from J; bases unmatched to any gene: 8. This CDR3 spans 16 amino acids. The CDR3 spells CASSLTGTGGWRGYTF. CDR3 sequence (DNA): TGTGCCAGCAGCTTAACTGGGACAGGGGGCTGGCGTGGCTACACCTTC.

The chain is built from TRBV4-2 and TRBJ2-1; 12 bases are a match to TRBD2. With V trimmed by 4 bases and J by 6 bases, 4 bases remained unmatched. The germline CDR1 and CDR2 sequences are LGHNA and YNFKEQ. The CDR3 covers 15 residues. The CDR3 protein is CASSPSGGAVNEQFF. CDR3 DNA sequence: TGTGCCAGCAGCCCTAGCGGGGGGGCCGTCAATGAGCAGTTCTTC.

V gene TRBV6-2 or TRBV6-3 combines with J gene TRBJ2-2, with D possibly being TRBD1 (5 bases). Germline assignment: CDR1 MNHEY and CDR2 SVGEGT. The CDR3 runs to 20 residues. V dropped 3 bases and J dropped 1 base, with 24 bases sitting between them. CDR3 nucleotide sequence: TGTGCCAGCAGTTATAGACCTCCGACAGAATGGTTTATGAACACCGGGGAGCTGTTTTTT. The encoded protein is CASSYRPPTEWFMNTGELFF.

The V gene is TRBV28, the J gene TRBJ1-4; D not certain. The CDR3 is made up of 16 amino acids. V lost 5 bases to trimming and J lost 0 bases, with 13 bases between them. Germline V gene data show CDR1 as MDHEN and CDR2 as SYDVKM. DNA of the CDR3: TGTGCCAGCAGTCCCGAAGAGTTTGCAACTAATGAAAAACTGTTTTTT. It is translated as CASSPEEFATNEKLFF.

The V call is TRBV9, the J call TRBJ1-2; 8 bases are shared with TRBD1. This CDR3 is 14 amino acids long. Germline CDR1 reads SGDLS; CDR2 reads YYNGEE. Trimming took 3 bases from V and 9 from J; bases not matched to a gene: 10. CDR3 amino acids: CASSGQGSPGRYTF. The CDR3 DNA sequence: TGTGCCAGCAGCGGACAGGGGTCCCCTGGGCGCTACACCTTC.

The chain links TRBV6-5 to TRBJ1-5, with unresolved D. Germline V gene data show CDR1 as MNHEY and CDR2 as SVGAGI. The CDR3 sequence is 15 residues long. V shed 6 bases and J shed 2 bases, with 14 bases lying between them. This CDR3 reads CASSQNPGGNQPQHF. The CDR3 coding sequence is TGTGCCAGCAGCCAAAACCCCGGGGGCAATCAGCCCCAGCATTTT.

The gene calls are TRBV5-3 and TRBJ2-3; 8 bases match TRBD2. TRBV5-3 is noted as an ORF with a role that remains uncertain. The V and J ends lost 4 bases and 4 bases, in that order; junction bases with no gene match: 5. CDR3 length equals 14 residues. The chain's CDR3 is CARSPGLAPDTQYF. Written as DNA, the CDR3 is TGTGCCAGAAGCCCCGGACTAGCTCCAGATACGCAGTATTTT.